The T cell receptor (beta chain) under discussion was sequenced for a study of shared clonotypes between healthy human individuals. This CDR3 spans 14 amino acids. Germline-derived CDR1 and CDR2 are LNHNV and YYDKDF (reference sequence). V lost 4 bases to trimming and J lost 7 bases, with 16 bases between them. Profiled with immunoSEQ multiplex PCR; TCRdb holds only in-frame clones, not every one. The table records around 1 million clones, 70% to 85% of them present only once. The sequence was obtained from a man aged 18 to 30 in good health. J is TRBJ2-5 and V is TRBV15; TRBD2 might be the D (5 bases). The sequenced sample consisted of memory CD4+ T cells sorted from blood. The subset here: CD45RA-negative fraction. CDR3 sequence: CATSTTAAGGTQYF. DNA for the CDR3: TGTGCCACCAGCACCACCGCGGCAGGAGGGACCCAGTACTTC. Full variable domain (missing parts from reference TRBV15 and TRBJ2-5): DAMVIQNPRYQVTQFGKPVTLSCSQTLNHNVMYWYQQKSSQAPKLLFHYYDKDFNNEADTPDNFQSRRPNTSFCFLDIRSPGLGDTAMYLCATSTTAAGGTQYFGPGTRLLVL.